Listed below are T cell receptor beta chains from one sample, sequenced in a study of cytomegalovirus exposure and HLA in healthy donors. Generated by immunoSEQ multiplex PCR, the TCRdb table keeps only in-frame clones and is missing some. Among some 140,000 clones listed, roughly 9.6% were seen once. Sample: PBMCs. All receptors derive from a middle-aged woman in good health and CMV-seropositive. The CDR3 runs from the conserved cysteine through the conserved F or W. D genes are given only for firm matches. Only part of the rows carry a size: once, few, many, or a class if the clone is expanded.

TRBJ1-1	few	TRBV2	TRBD1	CASSLRTGVTEAFF	TGTGCCAGCAGTTTGAGGACAGGGGTGACTGAAGCTTTCTTT
TRBJ2-7	few	TRBV5-6	NA	CASSYYTDEQYF	TGTGCCAGCAGCTATTATACAGACGAGCAGTACTTC
TRBJ1-1	few	TRBV18	NA	CASSPTNTGLNTEAFF	TGTGCCAGCTCACCAACTAACACAGGGTTGAACACTGAAGCTTTCTTT
TRBJ2-2	few	TRBV7-3	TRBD2	CASGRGGFNTGELFF	TGTGCCAGCGGGCGCGGGGGGTTCAACACCGGGGAGCTGTTTTTT
TRBJ1-2	few	TRBV29-1	NA	CSVQGIRNGYTF	TGCAGCGTGCAGGGAATACGGAATGGCTACACCTTC
TRBJ2-3	NA	TRBV7-9	NA	CASSLGYRAYTDTQYF	TGTGCCAGCAGCTTAGGTTACAGGGCCTACACAGATACGCAGTATTTT
TRBJ2-1	few	TRBV5-4	NA	CASSRADGLAYNEQFF	TGTGCCAGCAGCCGGGCCGACGGGCTAGCTTACAATGAGCAGTTCTTC
TRBJ1-1	few	TRBV6-5	TRBD1	CASHVTGSDEAFF	TGTGCCAGCCACGTGACAGGGAGTGATGAAGCTTTCTTT
TRBJ1-1	NA	TRBV7-2	NA	CASSLVQGGSTEAFF	TGTGCCAGCAGCTTAGTCCAGGGCGGGAGCACTGAAGCTTTCTTT
TRBJ2-3	few	TRBV12-2	NA	CASRRGFGDTQYF	TGTGCAAGTCGCCGGGGGTTCGGAGATACGCAGTATTTT
TRBJ1-2	few	TRBV9	NA	CASSVAPGQSNYGYTF	TGTGCCAGCAGCGTAGCCCCAGGACAGTCTAACTATGGCTACACCTTC
TRBJ2-7	NA	TRBV5-4	NA	CASSLTGYEQYF	TGTGCCAGCAGCTTGACAGGATACGAGCAGTACTTC
TRBJ2-5	NA	TRBV7-9	NA	CASSFQDIQETQYF	TGTGCCAGCAGCTTCCAGGACATTCAAGAGACCCAGTACTTC
TRBJ2-2	few	TRBV6-5	TRBD1	CASRNRGNTGELFF	TGTGCCAGCAGAAACAGGGGTAACACCGGGGAGCTGTTTTTT
TRBJ1-6	few	TRBV5-6	TRBD1	CASSAYFGTAMDSPLHF	TGTGCCAGCAGCGCCTACTTTGGGACAGCAATGGATTCACCCCTCCACTTT
TRBJ1-1	few	TRBV2	NA	CASQQEYTEAFF	TGTGCCAGCCAACAGGAGTACACTGAAGCTTTCTTT
TRBJ1-1	few	TRBV2	NA	CASSPQGRSTEAFF	TGTGCCAGCAGCCCCCAGGGGCGGAGCACTGAAGCTTTCTTT
TRBJ1-4	few	TRBV6-5	NA	CASRTGQFNEKLFF	TGTGCCAGCAGAACCGGACAGTTTAATGAAAAACTGTTTTTT
TRBJ2-2	NA	TRBV4-2	TRBD2	CASSPGLAGYTGELFF	TGTGCCAGCAGCCCTGGACTAGCGGGATACACCGGGGAGCTGTTTTTT
TRBJ2-7	few	TRBV5-1	NA	CASSPGSYEQYF	TGCGCCAGCAGCCCCGGCTCCTACGAGCAGTACTTC
TRBJ1-2	NA	TRBV6-5	TRBD1	CASSTRGPNYGYTF	TGTGCCAGCAGTACCAGGGGGCCCAACTATGGCTACACCTTC
TRBJ1-2	few	TRBV5-6	TRBD1	CASTTSPATGGTHYGYTF	TGTGCCAGCACCACCTCCCCAGCGACAGGGGGGACTCACTATGGCTACACCTTC
TRBJ1-1	few	TRBV14	NA	CASSQVGEGTTEAFF	TGTGCCAGCAGCCAAGTGGGAGAGGGCACAACTGAAGCTTTCTTT
TRBJ2-3	NA	TRBV5-1	TRBD1	CASSVGQGESTDTQYF	TGCGCCAGCAGCGTGGGACAGGGGGAAAGCACAGATACGCAGTATTTT
TRBJ1-1	few	TRBV2	NA	CASSDTGLGNTEAFF	TGTGCCAGCAGTGACACAGGACTAGGGAACACTGAAGCTTTCTTT
TRBJ1-2	NA	TRBV11-2	NA	CASSLRPGDDYGYTF	TGTGCCAGCAGCTTAAGGCCAGGGGACGACTATGGCTACACCTTC
TRBJ1-1	NA	TRBV2	TRBD1	CASRGTGNTEAFF	TGTGCCAGCCGGGGGACAGGGAACACTGAAGCTTTCTTT
TRBJ2-3	NA	TRBV4-1	TRBD2	CASSQGGGPGDTQYF	TGCGCCAGCAGCCAAGGCGGGGGACCAGGAGATACGCAGTATTTT
TRBJ1-2	NA	TRBV5-4	NA	CASSPGWGDYGYTF	TGTGCCAGCAGCCCGGGGTGGGGAGACTATGGCTACACCTTC
TRBJ2-2	NA	TRBV5-6	TRBD2	CASSLAGGANTGELFF	TGTGCCAGCAGCTTAGCGGGGGGCGCAAACACCGGGGAGCTGTTTTTT
TRBJ2-5	NA	TRBV7-2	NA	CASSLARLVQETQYF	TGTGCCAGCAGCTTAGCGAGACTAGTACAAGAGACCCAGTACTTC
TRBJ1-3	few	TRBV5-1	NA	CASSLAGTASGNTIYF	TGCGCCAGCAGCTTGGCCGGGACTGCCTCTGGAAACACCATATATTTT
TRBJ2-1	few	TRBV6-5	TRBD2	CASSYSGAGFEQFF	TGTGCCAGCAGTTACTCGGGAGCGGGATTTGAGCAGTTCTTC
TRBJ2-2	few	TRBV5-4	TRBD2	CASSLGATSGGPGELFF	TGTGCCAGCAGCTTGGGGGCGACTAGCGGGGGGCCCGGGGAGCTGTTTTTT
TRBJ1-4	few	TRBV5-1	TRBD1	CASSGDSSNEKLFF	TGCGCCAGCAGCGGGGACAGCTCTAATGAAAAACTGTTTTTT